This entry features one TCR beta chain sequence. The antigen is not known. Each PCR contained spiked-in synthetic TCR analog templates. Clones were read by immunoSEQ multiplex PCR, and TCRdb kept only the in-frame ones, dropping some. The data contain more than 45,000 clones, approximately 83% of them singletons. This specimen comes from a study of PD-L1 blockade in urothelial cancer. For the study at large: Prior chemotherapy regimens per patient numbered 0 to 3.

Germline CDR1 is LGHNA and CDR2 is YSLEER. CDR3 length equals 17 residues. Trimming pared 0 bases from V and 3 bases from J, leaving 15 bases between. Study outcomes and limitations: Durable-benefit patients showed greater tumor-associated blood clone expansion at 3 weeks. Pretreatment blood TCR clonality under the median forecast improved survival.

This sequence was found in a man in his 60s with urothelial cancer. Source: PBMCs, taken around atezolizumab (anti-PD-L1) treatment. J is TRBJ2-1 and V is TRBV4-3, with D unclear. CDR3 in amino acids: CASSQESIRYNYNEQFF. CDR3 DNA sequence: TGCGCCAGCAGCCAAGAATCCATAAGATACAACTACAATGAGCAGTTCTTC.